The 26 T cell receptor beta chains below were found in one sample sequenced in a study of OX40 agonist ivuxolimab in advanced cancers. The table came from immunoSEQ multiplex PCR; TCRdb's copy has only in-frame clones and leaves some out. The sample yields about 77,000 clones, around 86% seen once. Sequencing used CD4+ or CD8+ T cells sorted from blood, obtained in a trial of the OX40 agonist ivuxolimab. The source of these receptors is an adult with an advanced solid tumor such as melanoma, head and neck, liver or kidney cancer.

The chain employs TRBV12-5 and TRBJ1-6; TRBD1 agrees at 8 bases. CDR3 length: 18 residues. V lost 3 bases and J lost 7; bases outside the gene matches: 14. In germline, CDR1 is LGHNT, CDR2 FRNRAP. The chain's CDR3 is CASGFTPPGQGRNSPLHF. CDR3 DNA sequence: TGTGCTAGTGGTTTCACCCCCCCCGGACAGGGTAGGAATTCACCCCTCCACTTT.

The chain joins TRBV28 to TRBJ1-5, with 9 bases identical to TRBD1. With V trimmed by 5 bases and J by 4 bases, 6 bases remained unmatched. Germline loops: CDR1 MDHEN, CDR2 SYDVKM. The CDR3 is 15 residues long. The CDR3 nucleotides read TGTGCCAGCAGTCCTGGGACAGGGAGGAATCAGCCCCAGCATTTT. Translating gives CASSPGTGRNQPQHF.

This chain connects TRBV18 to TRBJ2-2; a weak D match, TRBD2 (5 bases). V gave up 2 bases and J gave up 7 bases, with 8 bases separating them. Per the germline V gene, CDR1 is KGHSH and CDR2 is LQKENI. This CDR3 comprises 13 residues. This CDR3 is CASSPSGIGELFF. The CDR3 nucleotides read TGTGCCAGCTCACCATCGGGAATCGGGGAGCTGTTTTTT. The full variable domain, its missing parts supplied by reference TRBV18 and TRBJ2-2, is NAGVMQNPRHLVRRRGQEARLRCSPMKGHSHVYWYRQLPEEGLKFMVYLQKENIIDESGMPKERFSAEFPKEGPSILRIQQVVRGDSAAYFCASSPSGIGELFFGEGSRLTVL.

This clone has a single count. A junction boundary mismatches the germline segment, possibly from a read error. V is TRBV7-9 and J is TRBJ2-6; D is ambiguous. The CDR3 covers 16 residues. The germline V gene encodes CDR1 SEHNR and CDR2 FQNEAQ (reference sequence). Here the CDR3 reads CASSPIMTKSGQRPDF. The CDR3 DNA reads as TGTGCCAGCAGCCCTATTATGACAAAGTCGGGCCAACGTCCTGACTTC.

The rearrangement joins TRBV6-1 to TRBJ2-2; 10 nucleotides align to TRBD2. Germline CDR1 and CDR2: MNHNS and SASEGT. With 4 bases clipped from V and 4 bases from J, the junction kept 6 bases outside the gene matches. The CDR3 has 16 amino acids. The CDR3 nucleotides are TGTGCCAGCAGTGCCCCTAGCGGGGGCCTCACCGGGGAGCTGTTTTTT. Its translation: CASSAPSGGLTGELFF.

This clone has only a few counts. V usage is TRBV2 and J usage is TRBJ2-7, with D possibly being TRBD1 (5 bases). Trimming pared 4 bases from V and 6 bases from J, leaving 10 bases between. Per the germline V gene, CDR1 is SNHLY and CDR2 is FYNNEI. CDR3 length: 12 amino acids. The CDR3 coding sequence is TGTGCCAGCAGTGTTAAGGGGCTCGAGCAGTACTTC. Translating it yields CASSVKGLEQYF.

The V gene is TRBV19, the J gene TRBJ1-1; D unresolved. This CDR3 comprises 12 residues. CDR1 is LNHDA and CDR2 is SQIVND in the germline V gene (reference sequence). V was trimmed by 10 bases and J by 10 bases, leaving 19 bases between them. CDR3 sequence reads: CATSSLKRGAFF. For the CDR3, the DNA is TGTGCCACCTCTTCACTTAAGCGGGGAGCTTTCTTT.

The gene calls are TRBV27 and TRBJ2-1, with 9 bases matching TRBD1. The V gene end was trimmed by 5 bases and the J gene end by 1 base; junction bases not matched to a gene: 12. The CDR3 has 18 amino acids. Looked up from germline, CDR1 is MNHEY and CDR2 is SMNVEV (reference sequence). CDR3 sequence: CASSAYRTGEGSYNEQFF. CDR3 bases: TGTGCCAGCAGTGCCTACCGGACAGGGGAGGGGTCCTACAATGAGCAGTTCTTC.

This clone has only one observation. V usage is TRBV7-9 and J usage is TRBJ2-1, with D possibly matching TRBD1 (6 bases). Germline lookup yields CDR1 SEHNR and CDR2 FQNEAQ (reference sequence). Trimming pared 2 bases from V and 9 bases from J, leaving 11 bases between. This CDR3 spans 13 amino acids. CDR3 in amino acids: CASSLRTASEQFF. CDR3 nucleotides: TGTGCCAGCAGCTTAAGGACAGCCTCTGAGCAGTTCTTC. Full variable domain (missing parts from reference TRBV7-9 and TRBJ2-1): DTGVSQNPRHKITKRGQNVTFRCDPISEHNRLYWYRQTLGQGPEFLTYFQNEAQLEKSRLLSDRFSAERPKGSFSTLEIQRTEQGDSAMYLCASSLRTASEQFFGPGTRLTVL.

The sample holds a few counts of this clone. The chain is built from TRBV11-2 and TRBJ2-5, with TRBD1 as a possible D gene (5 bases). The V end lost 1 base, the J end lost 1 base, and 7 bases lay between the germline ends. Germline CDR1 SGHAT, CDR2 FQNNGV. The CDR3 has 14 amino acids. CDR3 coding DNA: TGTGCCAGCAGCTTAGGACAGATCCAAGAGACCCAGTACTTC. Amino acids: CASSLGQIQETQYF.

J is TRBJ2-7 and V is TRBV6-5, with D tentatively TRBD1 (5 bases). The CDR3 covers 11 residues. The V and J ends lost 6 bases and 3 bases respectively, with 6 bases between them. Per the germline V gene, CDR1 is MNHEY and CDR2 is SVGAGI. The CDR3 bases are TGTGCCAGCAGGCAGGGCTACGAGCAGTACTTC. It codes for CASRQGYEQYF.

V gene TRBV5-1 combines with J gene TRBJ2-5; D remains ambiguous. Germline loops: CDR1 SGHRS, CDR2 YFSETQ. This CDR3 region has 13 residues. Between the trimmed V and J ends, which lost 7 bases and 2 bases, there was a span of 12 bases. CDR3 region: CASYQQEQETQYF. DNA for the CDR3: TGCGCCAGCTACCAGCAGGAGCAAGAGACCCAGTACTTC.

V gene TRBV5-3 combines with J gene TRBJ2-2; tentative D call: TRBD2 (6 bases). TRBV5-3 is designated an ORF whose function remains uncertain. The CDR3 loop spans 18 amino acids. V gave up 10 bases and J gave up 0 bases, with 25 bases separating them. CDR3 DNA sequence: TGTGCCGGGAGGAAGAGGCCGATACTACCATCGAACACCGGGGAGCTGTTTTTT. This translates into CAGRKRPILPSNTGELFF.

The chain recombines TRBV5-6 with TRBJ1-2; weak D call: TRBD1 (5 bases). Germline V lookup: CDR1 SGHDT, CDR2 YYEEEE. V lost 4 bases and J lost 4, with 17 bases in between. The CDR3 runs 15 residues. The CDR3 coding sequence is TGTGCCAGCAGCATAGGGACCCCAAGGGGCTATGGCTACACCTTC. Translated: CASSIGTPRGYGYTF.

The CDR3 region is CASTPDRDFNEQFF. Written as DNA, the CDR3 is TGTGCCAGCACCCCGGACAGGGATTTCAATGAGCAGTTCTTC. The V and J genes are TRBV27 and TRBJ2-1, with 8 bases identical to TRBD1. Germline assignment: CDR1 MNHEY and CDR2 SMNVEV (reference sequence). Germline trimming cut 7 bases from V and 6 bases from J; bases unmatched to any gene: 8. The CDR3 is 14 amino acids.

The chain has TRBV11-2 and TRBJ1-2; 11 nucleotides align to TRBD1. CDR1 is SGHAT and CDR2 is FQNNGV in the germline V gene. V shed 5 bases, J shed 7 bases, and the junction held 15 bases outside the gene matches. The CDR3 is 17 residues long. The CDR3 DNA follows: TGTGCCAGCAGCCTACAAGGCCCGGGACAGGGGGGATCTGGCTACACCTTC. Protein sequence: CASSLQGPGQGGSGYTF.

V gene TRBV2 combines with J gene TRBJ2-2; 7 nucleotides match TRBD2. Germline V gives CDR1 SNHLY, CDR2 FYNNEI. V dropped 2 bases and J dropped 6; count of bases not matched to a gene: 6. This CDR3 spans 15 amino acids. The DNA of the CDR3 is TGTGCCAGCAGTGAATTGCGGGAGAGGGCCGGGGAGCTGTTTTTT. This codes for CASSELRERAGELFF.

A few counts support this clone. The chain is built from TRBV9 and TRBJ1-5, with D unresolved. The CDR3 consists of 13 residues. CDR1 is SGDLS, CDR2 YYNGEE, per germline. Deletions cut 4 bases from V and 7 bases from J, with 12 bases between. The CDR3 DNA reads TGTGCCAGCAGCTTTAGGACGGGGCAGCCCCAGCATTTT. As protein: CASSFRTGQPQHF.

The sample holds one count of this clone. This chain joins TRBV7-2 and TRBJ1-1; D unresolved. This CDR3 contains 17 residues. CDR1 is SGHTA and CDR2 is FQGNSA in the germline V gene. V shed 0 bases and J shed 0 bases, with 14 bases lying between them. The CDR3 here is CASSLAGPRSVNTEAFF. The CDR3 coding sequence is TGTGCCAGCAGCTTAGCTGGGCCCCGGAGTGTGAACACTGAAGCTTTCTTT.

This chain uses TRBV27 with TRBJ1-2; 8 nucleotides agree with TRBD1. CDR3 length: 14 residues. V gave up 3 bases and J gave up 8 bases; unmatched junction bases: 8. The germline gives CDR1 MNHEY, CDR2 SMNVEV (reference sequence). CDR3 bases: TGTGCCAGCAGTTTCCGGGGACAGGAGTACGGCTACACCTTC. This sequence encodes CASSFRGQEYGYTF.

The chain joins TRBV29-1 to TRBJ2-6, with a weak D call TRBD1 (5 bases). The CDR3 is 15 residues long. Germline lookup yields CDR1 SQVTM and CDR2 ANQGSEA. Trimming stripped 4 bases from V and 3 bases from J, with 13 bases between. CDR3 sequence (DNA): TGCAGCGTTGGGGCAGGGTCTGGTGGGGCCAACGTCCTGACTTTC. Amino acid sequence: CSVGAGSGGANVLTF.

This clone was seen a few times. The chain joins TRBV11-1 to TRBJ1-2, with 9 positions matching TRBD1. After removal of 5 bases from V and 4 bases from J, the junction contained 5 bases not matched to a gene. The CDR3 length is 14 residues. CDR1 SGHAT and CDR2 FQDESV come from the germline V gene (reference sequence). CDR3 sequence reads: CASSVTQGAYGYTF. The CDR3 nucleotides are TGTGCCAGCAGCGTAACACAGGGGGCCTATGGCTACACCTTC.

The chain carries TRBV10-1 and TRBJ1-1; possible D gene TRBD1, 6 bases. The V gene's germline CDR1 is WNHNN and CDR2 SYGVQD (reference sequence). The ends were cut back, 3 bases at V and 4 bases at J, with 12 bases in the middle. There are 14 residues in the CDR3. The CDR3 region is CASSDSRGFTEAFF. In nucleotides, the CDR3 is TGCGCCAGCAGTGATTCCAGGGGATTCACTGAAGCTTTCTTT.

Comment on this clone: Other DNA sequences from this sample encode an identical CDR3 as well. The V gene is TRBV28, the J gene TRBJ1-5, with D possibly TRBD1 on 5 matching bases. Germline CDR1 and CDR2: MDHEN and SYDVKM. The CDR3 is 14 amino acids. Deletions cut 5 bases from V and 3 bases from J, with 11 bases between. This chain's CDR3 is CASSDGGYNQPQHF. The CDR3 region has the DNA TGTGCCAGCAGTGACGGGGGGTACAATCAGCCCCAGCATTTT.

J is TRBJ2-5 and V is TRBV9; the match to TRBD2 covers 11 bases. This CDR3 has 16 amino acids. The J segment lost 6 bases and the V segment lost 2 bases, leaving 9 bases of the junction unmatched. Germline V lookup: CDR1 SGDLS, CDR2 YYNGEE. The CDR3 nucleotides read TGTGCCAGCAGCGTCGGGACTAGCGGAGTCGGGAAGACCCAGTACTTC. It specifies CASSVGTSGVGKTQYF. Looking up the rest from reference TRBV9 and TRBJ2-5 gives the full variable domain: DSGVTQTPKHLITATGQRVTLRCSPRSGDLSVYWYQQSLDQGLQFLIQYYNGEERAKGNILERFSAQQFPDLHSELNLSSLELGDSALYFCASSVGTSGVGKTQYFGPGTRLLVL.

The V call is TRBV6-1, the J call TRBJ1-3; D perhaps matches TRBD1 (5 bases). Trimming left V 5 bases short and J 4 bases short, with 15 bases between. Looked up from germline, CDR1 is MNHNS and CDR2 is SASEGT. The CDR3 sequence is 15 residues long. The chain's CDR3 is CASSPREGSGNTIYF. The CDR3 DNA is TGTGCCAGCAGTCCCCGAGAGGGGTCAGGAAACACCATATATTTT.